Sequencing of this T cell receptor beta chain was carried out in a study of Ad26.COV2.S vaccination and SARS-CoV-2 variants. Study-wide background: The donor participated in the COV1001 trial, in its Ad26.COV2.S arm. Donor got 5x10^10 or 1x10^11 viral particles of Ad26.COV2.S.

Turning to this clone: The antigen is unknown.

General study findings and limits: Higher spike-specific TCR breadth was found in vaccine recipients than in placebo recipients. Marked by substantial breadth, spike-specific CD8+ and CD4+ T cell responses were reportedly seen after vaccination.

Documented treatment: 15 to 20 received Ad26.COV2.S at low or high dose, single or two shots; 5 received placebo; per-sample allocation not given. It was on day 63 after the first vaccine or placebo injection that samples were taken. The CDR3 is made up of 13 amino acids. V was clipped by 3 bases and J by 10 bases; unmatched bases: 1. Germline assignment: CDR1 LGHDT and CDR2 YNNKEL (reference sequence). Repertoires were generated with immunoSEQ multiplex PCR, while TCRdb's copy carries only in-frame clones and drops some. The data contain 300,000 to 400,000 clones, roughly nine tenths of them seen just once; the ten biggest clones take up roughly 6%.

The chain links TRBV3-1 (or the pseudogene TRBV3-2) to TRBJ1-4; 11 positions match TRBD1. This specimen consisted of peripheral blood, obtained in a trial of Ad26.COV2.S vaccine versus placebo. This TCR was sampled from a person between 18 and 65 years old who received the Ad26.COV2.S COVID-19 vaccine or a placebo. CDR3 region: CASSQGTGGKLFF. In nucleotides, the CDR3 is TGTGCCAGCAGCCAGGGGACAGGGGGAAAACTGTTTTTT.